This TCR beta chain was identified in a study of OX40 agonist ivuxolimab in advanced cancers. This table comes from immunoSEQ multiplex PCR, and its TCRdb copy is limited to in-frame clones, with some not included. The sample lists roughly 70,000 clones, 75% to 85% occurring once. General study results and limits: Undetermined was the antigen specificity of the expanded peripheral T cells.

The CDR3 is made up of 13 amino acids. Trimming pared 6 bases from V and 2 bases from J, leaving 10 bases between. Germline CDR1 reads LGHNT; CDR2 reads FRNRAP. A remark on this clone: What it recognizes is unknown.

The receptor was isolated from an adult with an advanced solid tumor such as melanoma, head and neck, liver or kidney cancer. V gene TRBV12-5 combines with J gene TRBJ1-2, with D tentatively TRBD1 (5 bases). The material was CD4+ or CD8+ T cells sorted from blood, obtained in a trial of the OX40 agonist ivuxolimab. The CDR3, as DNA: TGTGCTAGTGGCCCAGGGTTCAACTATGGCTACACCTTC. This encodes CASGPGFNYGYTF. The whole variable domain, remainder taken from reference TRBV12-5 and TRBJ1-2, is DARVTQTPRHKVTEMGQEVTMRCQPILGHNTVFWYRQTMMQGLELLAYFRNRAPLDDSGMPKDRFSAEMPDATLATLKIQPSEPRDSAVYFCASGPGFNYGYTFGSGTRLTVV.